Presented here are 15 T cell receptor beta chains from one specimen sequenced in a study of blood T cell repertoires in COVID-19. Method: immunoSEQ multiplex PCR; TCRdb's copy keeps in-frame clones and lacks some. This sample has about 95,000 clones, with about 80% found just once. The sequencing input was peripheral blood. The receptors shown here come from a human donor in a cohort sampled during active COVID-19.

The V call is TRBV6-6, the J call TRBJ1-3; 7 bases are shared with TRBD1. Per germline, CDR1 MNHNY and CDR2 SVGAGI (reference sequence). The CDR3 totals 15 residues. Germline trimming cut 5 bases from V and 1 base from J; bases unmatched to any gene: 5. The DNA of the CDR3 is TGTGCCAGCAGTGGTGGGACAGCATCTGGAAACACCATATATTTT. Protein sequence: CASSGGTASGNTIYF.

This sequence joins TRBV6-5 and TRBJ1-1, with TRBD1 matching over 11 bases. Germline V gene data show CDR1 as MNHEY and CDR2 as SVGAGI. V was clipped by 6 bases and J by 5 bases; unmatched bases: 5. The CDR3 has 14 residues. The CDR3 here is CASSPRDRGTEAFF. CDR3 DNA: TGTGCCAGCAGCCCGAGGGACAGGGGGACTGAAGCTTTCTTT.

The chain combines TRBV11-3 with TRBJ2-7; 8 bases are a match to TRBD1. The CDR3 consists of 15 residues. Losses at the gene ends were 2 bases for V and 4 bases for J; bases not matched to a gene: 7. Germline CDR1 SGHNT, CDR2 YENEEA. The CDR3 DNA sequence: TGTGCCAGCAGCTTAATGGCAGGGGGCCAGTACGAGCAGTACTTC. Protein product: CASSLMAGGQYEQYF. The full variable domain, with the rest looked up from reference TRBV11-3 and TRBJ2-7, is EAGVVQSPRYKIIEKKQPVAFWCNPISGHNTLYWYLQNLGQGPELLIRYENEEAVDDSQLPKDRFSAERLKGVDSTLKIQPAELGDSAVYLCASSLMAGGQYEQYFGPGTRLTVT.

J is TRBJ2-5 and V is TRBV7-2; 9 bases match TRBD2. Germline V lookup: CDR1 SGHTA, CDR2 FQGNSA. This CDR3 has 15 residues. The V gene end was trimmed by 4 bases and the J gene end by 7 bases; junction bases not matched to a gene: 10. The CDR3 here is CASSSSGDHAGTQYF. The CDR3 bases are TGTGCCAGCAGCTCTAGCGGGGACCACGCTGGGACCCAGTACTTC. The complete variable domain, with remaining parts taken from reference TRBV7-2 and TRBJ2-5, reads GAGVSQSPSNKVTEKGKDVELRCDPISGHTALYWYRQSLGQGLEFLIYFQGNSAPDKSGLPSDRFSAERTGGSVSTLTIQRTQQEDSAVYLCASSSSGDHAGTQYFGPGTRLLVL.

Written as DNA, the CDR3 is TGCGCCAGCAGGATCAACTTATCTTCACCCCTCCACTTT. Residues: CASRINLSSPLHF. This chain uses TRBV5-1 with TRBJ1-6; unclear D gene. Germline lookup yields CDR1 SGHRS and CDR2 YFSETQ. V was cut by 5 bases and J by 9 bases, with 12 bases left in between. This CDR3 contains 13 residues.

J is TRBJ2-5 and V is TRBV12-1; the tabulated D call, TRBD2, remains unverified against the DNA. TRBV12-1 is a known pseudogene. CDR3 length: 15 amino acids. The CDR3 spells CASSFPGGRRETQYF. CDR3 bases: TGTGCCAGCAGCTTTCCTGGCGGGAGGAGGGAGACCCAGTACTTC.

V gene TRBV18 combines with J gene TRBJ2-7, with 7 positions matching TRBD1. J was trimmed by 2 bases and V by 2 bases; bases with no gene match: 6. The CDR3 consists of 15 residues. CDR1 KGHSH and CDR2 LQKENI come from the germline V gene. CDR3 bases: TGTGCCAGCTCACCAACGATCCAGGGGGCCTACGAGCAGTACTTC. The encoded protein is CASSPTIQGAYEQYF.

The chain couples TRBV6-4 to TRBJ2-4; D gene ambiguous. V gave up 3 bases and J gave up 4 bases, with 7 bases separating them. Germline values: CDR1 MRHNA, CDR2 SNTAGT. The CDR3 totals 13 residues. Here the CDR3 DNA reads TGTGCCAGCAGTGAGCAGGCTAAAAACATTCAGTACTTC. Protein sequence: CASSEQAKNIQYF.

For the CDR3, the DNA is TGTGCCAGCAGCTTAACAGGGGACGCGGTCAAAAACATTCAGTACTTC. Translating gives CASSLTGDAVKNIQYF. The rearrangement uses TRBV5-5 and TRBJ2-4; 7 bases align to TRBD1. The CDR3 is 16 residues long. Germline loops: CDR1 SGHKS, CDR2 YYEKEE (reference sequence). V lost 2 bases to trimming and J lost 3 bases; unmatched junction nucleotides: 8.

V and J are TRBV2 and TRBJ1-5; TRBD1 matches at 7 bases. The CDR3 extends over 14 amino acids. Germline CDR1 SNHLY, CDR2 FYNNEI. Trimming at V came to 5 bases and at J to 6 bases, leaving 7 bases not matched to a gene. CDR3 loop: CASSLTGVAQPQHF. CDR3 nucleotide sequence: TGTGCCAGCAGTTTAACAGGGGTTGCTCAGCCCCAGCATTTT.

This chain uses TRBV20-1 with TRBJ2-7; D ambiguous. Trimming cost V 7 bases and J 2 bases, with 9 bases left between them. Germline V lookup: CDR1 DFQATT, CDR2 SNEGSKA (reference sequence). The CDR3 has 11 amino acids. The CDR3 DNA follows: TGCAGTGGTGGCTTTACCTACGAGCAGTACTTC. Translating gives CSGGFTYEQYF.

Turning to this clone: Relative to the germline gene, one junction end is altered; a read error may explain this. V gene TRBV6-1 combines with J gene TRBJ2-7; 9 nucleotides align to TRBD1. The germline V gene has CDR1 MNHNS and CDR2 SASEGT. The length of the CDR3 is 12 residues. DNA of the CDR3: TGTGCCAGCAGTGACCCGACAGGGGGATCATCATTC. It translates to CASSDPTGGSSF.

The chain employs TRBV18 and TRBJ1-5; the D gene is possibly TRBD1 (6 bases). The V end lost 2 bases, the J end lost 4 bases, and 9 bases lay between the germline ends. The length of the CDR3 is 14 residues. Per germline, CDR1 KGHSH and CDR2 LQKENI. As DNA, the CDR3 is TGTGCCAGCTCACCAGGGGGCGGGAATCAGCCCCAGCATTTT. Translating it yields CASSPGGGNQPQHF.

This chain links TRBV2 with TRBJ1-2; the D is unclear. The CDR3 is 11 amino acids. Between the trimmed V and J ends, which lost 6 bases and 7 bases, there was a span of 9 bases. Germline loops: CDR1 SNHLY, CDR2 FYNNEI. The CDR3 reads CASSSESGYTF. The DNA for the CDR3 is TGTGCCAGCAGCTCGGAGAGTGGCTACACCTTC.

Note on this clone: Other DNA sequences in this specimen translate into the identical CDR3. The rearrangement links TRBV18 to TRBJ2-7; 9 bases line up with TRBD2. Germline-derived CDR1 and CDR2 are KGHSH and LQKENI. V shed 2 bases, J shed 3 bases, and the junction held 5 bases outside the gene matches. The length of the CDR3 is 15 residues. CDR3 residues: CASSPGLAGSYEQYF. Here the CDR3 DNA reads TGTGCCAGCTCACCAGGGCTAGCGGGGAGCTACGAGCAGTACTTC.